Included here is one TCR beta chain sequence, with context. This clone was recorded once. The antigen this receptor binds is unknown. Base quality data are lacking; no much larger clone is found one base away. One collaborating source in Seattle enrolled patients while the patients were actively infected and followed the patients over time throughout the course of disease. Collaborating institutions collected whole blood in K2EDTA tubes following their own protocols. For TCRbeta analysis, collaborators shipped samples in one of three forms: frozen whole blood, isolated PBMCs, or DNA extracted from either of those sample types. This entry is derived from a study of blood T cell repertoires in COVID-19 (TCRdb year 2020). In terms of the full investigation: The collaborator samples originated in the United States, Italy and Spain and spanned the acute and convalescent phases of COVID-19. The dataset comprised deeply sampled blood TCRbeta repertoires from subjects exposed to, actively infected with, or recovered from COVID-19. The prospective study material was composed of cDNA or gDNA derived from T cells, B-cell-depleted T cells, or PBMCs. The repertoires were released in a freely available public database meant as a resource for research on the immune response to SARS-CoV-2. The samples were drawn from two sources: the first 160 participants of the ongoing ImmuneRACE study, and 1,200 or so subjects contributed by 6 global collaborators. HLA class I and class II types, where available, came from metadata supplied by the sample provider rather than from assay-based typing. Sample metadata almost always included a de-identified subject ID, COVID-19 status, age in years and sex.

General findings and caveats noted by the study authors: How much clinical and demographic metadata was included differed by source and by participant, and the metadata was provided uncurated.

TCRbeta CDR3 regions were amplified from genomic DNA using the immunoSEQ Assay, a bias-controlled multiplex PCR. As for how the authors treated the data: The number of nucleated cells in each sample was estimated by amplification of reference gene primers within the assay. Sequence reads were collapsed and filtered to measure the absolute abundance of every unique TCRbeta CDR3 rearrangement. For each sample, productive Simpson clonality was calculated as the square root of Simpson's diversity index over productive rearrangements. Here the immuneACCESS table is served through TCRdb, limited to in-frame sequences with V and J called. Missing clones are a known gap in these copies; in checked studies unresolved V genes cover under half, and the rest lacks a known reason. That table furnishes V, J and clone size, whereas the DNA furnished D and trimming. The sample includes around 150,000 clones, with roughly 90% observed a single time. The ten top clones hold around 4.6% of the sample.

The CDR1 and CDR2 encoded by the germline V gene (reference sequence) are LNHDA and SQIVND. CDR3 length: 13 amino acids, cysteine to phenylalanine. Only the CDR3 DNA stays, 39 bases, in frame from base 1. Ends trimmed: V by 4 bases, J by 6 bases; bases unmatched to a gene: 3. Source material: peripheral blood. The V and J genes are TRBV19 and TRBJ2-1; TRBD2 agrees with 7 junctional bases. The origin of this receptor is a young man with COVID-19, enrolled during active disease. CDR3 sequence: CASSSGRSNEQFF. The DNA sequence is given as TGTGCCAGTAGTAGCGGGAGAAGCAATGAGCAGTTCTTC. Here the CDR3 is joined to the reference TRBV19 and TRBJ2-1 genes, and the full variable domain is: DGGITQSPKYLFRKEGQNVTLSCEQNLNHDAMYWYRQDPGQGLRLIYYSQIVNDFQKGDIAEGYSVSREKKESFPLTVTSAQKNPTAFYLCASSSGRSNEQFFGPGTRLTVL.